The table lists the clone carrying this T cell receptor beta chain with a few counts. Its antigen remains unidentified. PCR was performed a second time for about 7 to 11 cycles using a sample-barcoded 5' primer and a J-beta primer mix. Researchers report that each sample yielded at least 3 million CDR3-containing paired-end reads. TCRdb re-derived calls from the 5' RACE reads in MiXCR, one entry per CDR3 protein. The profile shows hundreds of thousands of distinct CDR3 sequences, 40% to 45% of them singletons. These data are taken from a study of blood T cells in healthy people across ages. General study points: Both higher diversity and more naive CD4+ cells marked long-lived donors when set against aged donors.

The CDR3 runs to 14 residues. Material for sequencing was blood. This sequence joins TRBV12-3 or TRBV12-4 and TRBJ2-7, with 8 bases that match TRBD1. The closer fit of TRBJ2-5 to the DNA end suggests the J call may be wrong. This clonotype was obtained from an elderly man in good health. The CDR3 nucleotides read TGTGCCAGCAGCTTGATGGGACAGGACGCGACCCAGTACTTC. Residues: CASSLMGQDATQYF.